Given below is one T cell receptor (beta chain) in context. The data were taken from a study of cytomegalovirus exposure and HLA in healthy donors. The method was immunoSEQ multiplex PCR; TCRdb's version includes in-frame clones alone and lacks a portion of them. This table holds 85,000 to 95,000 clones, 95% to 98% found once. V gave up 2 bases and J gave up 5 bases, with 12 bases separating them. From germline, CDR1 is GTSNPN and CDR2 SVGIG (reference sequence). CDR3 length: 13 residues. This TCR derives from a young man in good health and CMV-seronegative. The chain recombines TRBV30 with TRBJ2-5, with TRBD2 as a possible D gene (5 bases). The sequenced sample was PBMCs. CDR3 sequence (DNA): TGTGCCTGGAGTAGGGAGTCGGTCGAGACCCAGTACTTC. Residues: CAWSRESVETQYF.